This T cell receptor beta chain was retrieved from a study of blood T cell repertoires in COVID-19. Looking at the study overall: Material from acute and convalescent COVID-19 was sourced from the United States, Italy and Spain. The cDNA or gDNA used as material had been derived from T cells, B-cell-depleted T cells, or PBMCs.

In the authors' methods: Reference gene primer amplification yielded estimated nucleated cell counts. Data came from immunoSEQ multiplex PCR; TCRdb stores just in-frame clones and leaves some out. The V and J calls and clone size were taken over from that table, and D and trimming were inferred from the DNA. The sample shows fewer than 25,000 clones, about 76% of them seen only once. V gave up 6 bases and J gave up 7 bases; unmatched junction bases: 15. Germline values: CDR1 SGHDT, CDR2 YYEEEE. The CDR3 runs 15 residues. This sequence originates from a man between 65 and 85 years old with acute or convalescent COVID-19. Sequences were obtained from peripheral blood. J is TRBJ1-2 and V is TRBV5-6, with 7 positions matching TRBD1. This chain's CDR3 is CASNPTRGAYSGYTF. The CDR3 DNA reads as TGTGCCAGCAACCCCACCAGGGGGGCGTATAGTGGCTACACCTTC.